This T cell receptor (beta chain) emerged from a study of T-cell reconstitution after alpha-beta-depleted transplantation in children. Many counts were recorded for this clonotype. Its antigen is unknown. Unique molecular identifiers tagged the TCRbeta library. TCRdb itself ran the PCR reads through MiXCR, one entry per CDR3 protein. Found here are about 110,000 distinct CDR3 sequences, 6.4% of them singletons; the top ten hold approximately 25%. Study findings and constraints: Counts and diversity of T cells one year after transplant came mostly from newly produced T cells. It was surviving recipient T cells and thymic progenitors that gave some patients high TCRbeta diversity at day 60. It was reported that alpha-beta T cells came from several hundred expanded graft clones (about two months after transplant).

The clonotype comes from a male patient between 2 and 10 years old who had a stem cell transplant for acute lymphoblastic leukemia, so the T cells may come from the graft donor. The material was PBMCs, mostly from graft donor cells, obtained 360 days after TCRalphabeta/CD19-depleted stem cell transplant.

The CDR3 nucleotides read TGTGCCAGCAGTCGGACAGGGGGAGAGACCCAGTACTTC. Translation gives CASSRTGGETQYF. This rearrangement joins TRBV6-5 to TRBJ2-5; 10 bases align to TRBD1. The germline gives CDR1 MNHEY, CDR2 SVGAGI. Trimming cost V 5 bases and J 4 bases; bases outside gene matches: 1. CDR3 length equals 13 residues.